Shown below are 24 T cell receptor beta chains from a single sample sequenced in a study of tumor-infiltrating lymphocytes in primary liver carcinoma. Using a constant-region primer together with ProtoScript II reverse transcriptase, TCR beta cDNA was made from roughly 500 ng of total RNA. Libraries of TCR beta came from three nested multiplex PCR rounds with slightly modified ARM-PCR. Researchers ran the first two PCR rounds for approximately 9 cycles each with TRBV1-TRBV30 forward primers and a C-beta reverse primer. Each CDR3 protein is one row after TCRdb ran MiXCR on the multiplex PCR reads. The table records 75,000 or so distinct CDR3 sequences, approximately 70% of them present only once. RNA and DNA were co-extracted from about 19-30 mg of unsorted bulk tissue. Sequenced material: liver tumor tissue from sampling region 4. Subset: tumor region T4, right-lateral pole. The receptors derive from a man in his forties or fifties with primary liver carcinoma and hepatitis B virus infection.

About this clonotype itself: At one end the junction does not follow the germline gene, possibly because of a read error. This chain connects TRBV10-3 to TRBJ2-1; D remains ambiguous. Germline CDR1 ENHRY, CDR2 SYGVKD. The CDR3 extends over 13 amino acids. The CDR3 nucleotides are TGTGCCATCAGTACGTCTAGTAACAATGAGCAGCTCTTC. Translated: CAISTSSNNEQLF.

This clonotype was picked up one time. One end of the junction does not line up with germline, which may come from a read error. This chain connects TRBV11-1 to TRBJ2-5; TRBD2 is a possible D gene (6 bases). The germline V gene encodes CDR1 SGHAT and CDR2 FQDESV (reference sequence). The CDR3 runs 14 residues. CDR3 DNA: TGTGCCAGCAGCGTGGGGGGTCCTCAAGGGACCCAGTACTTT. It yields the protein CASSVGGPQGTQYF.

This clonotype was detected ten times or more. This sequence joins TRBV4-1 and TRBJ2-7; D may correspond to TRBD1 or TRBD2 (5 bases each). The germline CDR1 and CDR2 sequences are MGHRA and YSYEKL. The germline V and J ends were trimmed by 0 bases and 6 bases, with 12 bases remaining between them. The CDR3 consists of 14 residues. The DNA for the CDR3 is TGCGCCAGCAGCCAAGAAATTCGGGACCTCGAGCAGTACTTC. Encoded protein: CASSQEIRDLEQYF.

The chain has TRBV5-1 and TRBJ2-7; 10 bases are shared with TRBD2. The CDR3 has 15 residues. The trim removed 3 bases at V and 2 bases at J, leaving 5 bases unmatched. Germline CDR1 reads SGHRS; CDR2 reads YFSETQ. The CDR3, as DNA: TGCGCCAGCAGCTCTAGCGGGGGCGCCACCTACGAGCAGTACTTC. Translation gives CASSSSGGATYEQYF. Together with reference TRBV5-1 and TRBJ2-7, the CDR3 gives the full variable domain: KAGVTQTPRYLIKTRGQQVTLSCSPISGHRSVSWYQQTPGQGLQFLFEYFSETQRNKGNFPGRFSGRQFSNSRSEMNVSTLELGDSALYLCASSSSGGATYEQYFGPGTRLTVT.

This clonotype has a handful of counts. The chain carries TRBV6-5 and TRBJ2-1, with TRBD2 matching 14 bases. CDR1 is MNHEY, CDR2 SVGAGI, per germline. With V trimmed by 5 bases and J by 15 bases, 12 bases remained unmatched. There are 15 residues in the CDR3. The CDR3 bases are TGTGCCAGCAGTAGGGGCGGACTAGCGGGAGGCGGGCCGTTCTTC. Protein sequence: CASSRGGLAGGGPFF.

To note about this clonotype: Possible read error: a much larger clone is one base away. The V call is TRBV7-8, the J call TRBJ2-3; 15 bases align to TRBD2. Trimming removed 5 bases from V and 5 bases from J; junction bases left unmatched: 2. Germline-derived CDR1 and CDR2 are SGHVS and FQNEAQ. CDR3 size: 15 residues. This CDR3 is CASSTGLAGGDTQYF. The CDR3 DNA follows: TGTGCCAGCAGCACGGGACTAGCGGGAGGAGATACGCAGTATTTT. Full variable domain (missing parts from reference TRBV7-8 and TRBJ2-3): GAGVSQSPRYKVAKRGQDVALRCDPISGHVSLFWYQQALGQGPEFLTYFQNEAQLDKSGLPSDRFFAERPEGSVSTLKIQRTQQEDSAVYLCASSTGLAGGDTQYFGPGTRLTVL.

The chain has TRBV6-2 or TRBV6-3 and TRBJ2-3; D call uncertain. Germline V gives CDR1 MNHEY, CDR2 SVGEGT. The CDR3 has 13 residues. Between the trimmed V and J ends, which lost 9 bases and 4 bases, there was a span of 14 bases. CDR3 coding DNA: TGTGCCAGTCCAGCCTTAAGGTCAGATACGCAGTATTTT. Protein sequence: CASPALRSDTQYF.

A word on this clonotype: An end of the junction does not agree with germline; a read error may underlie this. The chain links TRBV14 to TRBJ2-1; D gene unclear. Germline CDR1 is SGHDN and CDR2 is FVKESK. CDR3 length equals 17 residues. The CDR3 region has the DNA TGTGCTAGCAGCCCCTCACCGGGCGAGAGAGGTTACAATGAGCAGTTCTTC. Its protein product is CASSPSPGERGYNEQFF.

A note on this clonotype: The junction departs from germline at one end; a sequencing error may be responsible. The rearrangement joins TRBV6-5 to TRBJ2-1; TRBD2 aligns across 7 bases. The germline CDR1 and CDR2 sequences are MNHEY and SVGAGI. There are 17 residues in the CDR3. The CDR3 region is CTSSYGREWVSYSEQFF. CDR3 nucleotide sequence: TGTACCAGCAGTTACGGGCGGGAGTGGGTGTCCTACAGTGAGCAGTTCTTC.

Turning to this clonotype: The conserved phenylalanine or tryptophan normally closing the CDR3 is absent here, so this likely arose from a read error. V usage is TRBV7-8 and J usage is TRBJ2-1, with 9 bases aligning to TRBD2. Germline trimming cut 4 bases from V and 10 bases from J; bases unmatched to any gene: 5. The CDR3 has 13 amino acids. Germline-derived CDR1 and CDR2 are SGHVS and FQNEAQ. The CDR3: CASSSGLAGEQFS. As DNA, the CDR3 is TGTGCCAGCAGCTCCGGCCTAGCGGGAGAGCAGTTCTCC.

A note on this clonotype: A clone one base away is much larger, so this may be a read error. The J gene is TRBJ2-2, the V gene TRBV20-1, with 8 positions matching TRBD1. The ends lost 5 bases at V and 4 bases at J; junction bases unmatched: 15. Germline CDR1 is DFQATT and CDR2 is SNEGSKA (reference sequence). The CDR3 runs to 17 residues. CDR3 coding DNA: TGCAGTGCTTGTGGGACCCTGGACAGGGCCTCCACCGGGGAGCTGTTTTTT. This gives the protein CSACGTLDRASTGELFF.

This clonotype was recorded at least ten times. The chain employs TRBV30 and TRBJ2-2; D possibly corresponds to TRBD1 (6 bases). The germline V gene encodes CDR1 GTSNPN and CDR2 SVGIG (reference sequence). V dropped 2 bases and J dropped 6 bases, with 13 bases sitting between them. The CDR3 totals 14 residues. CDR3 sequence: CAWSLRGLAGELFF. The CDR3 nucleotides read TGTGCCTGGAGTCTCAGGGGATTAGCCGGGGAGCTGTTTTTT.

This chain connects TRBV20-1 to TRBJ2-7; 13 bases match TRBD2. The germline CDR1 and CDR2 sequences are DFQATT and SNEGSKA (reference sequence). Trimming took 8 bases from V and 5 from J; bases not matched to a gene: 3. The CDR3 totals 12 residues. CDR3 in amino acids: CSIGLAGDEQYF. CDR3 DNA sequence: TGCAGTATCGGACTAGCGGGAGACGAGCAGTACTTC.

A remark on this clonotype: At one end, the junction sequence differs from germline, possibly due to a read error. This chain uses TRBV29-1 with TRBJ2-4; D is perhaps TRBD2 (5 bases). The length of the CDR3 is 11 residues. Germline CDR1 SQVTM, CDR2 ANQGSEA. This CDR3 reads CSLDVEGQAYF. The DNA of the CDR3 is TGCAGCCTTGACGTAGAGGGCCAGGCATACTTC.

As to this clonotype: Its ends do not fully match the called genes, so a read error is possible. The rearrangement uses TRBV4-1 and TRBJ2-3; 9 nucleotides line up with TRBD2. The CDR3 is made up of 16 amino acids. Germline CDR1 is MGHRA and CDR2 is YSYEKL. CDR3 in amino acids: CASSRVSGSGTDTQFF. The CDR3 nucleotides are TGCGCCAGCAGCCGAGTTAGCGGGAGTGGGACAGATACGCAATTTTTT.

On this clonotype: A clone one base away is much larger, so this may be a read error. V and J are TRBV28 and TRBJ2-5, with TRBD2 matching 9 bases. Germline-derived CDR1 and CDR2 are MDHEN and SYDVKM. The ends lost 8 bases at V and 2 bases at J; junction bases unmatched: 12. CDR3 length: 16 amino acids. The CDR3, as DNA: TGTGCCAGCCGTCTAGCGGGAAGGAGCTTACAAGAGACCCAGTACTTC. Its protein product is CASRLAGRSLQETQYF. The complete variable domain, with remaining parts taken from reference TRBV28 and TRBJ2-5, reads DVKVTQSSRYLVKRTGEKVFLECVQDMDHENMFWYRQDPGLGLRLIYFSYDVKMKEKGDIPEGYSVSREKKERFSLILESASTNQTSMYLCASRLAGRSLQETQYFGPGTRLLVL.

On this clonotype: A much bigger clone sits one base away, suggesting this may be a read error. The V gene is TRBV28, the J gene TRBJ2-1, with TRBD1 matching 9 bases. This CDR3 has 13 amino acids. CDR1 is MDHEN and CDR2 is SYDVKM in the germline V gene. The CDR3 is CASINTGGNGQFF. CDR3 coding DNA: TGTGCCAGCATTAATACAGGGGGCAATGGGCAGTTCTTC.

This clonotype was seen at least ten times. DNA for the CDR3: TGTGCCACCAGCTCGAGGCAGGACACTGGCTACACCTTC. It specifies CATSSRQDTGYTF. The chain has TRBV24-1 and TRBJ1-2; a weak D match, TRBD1 (5 bases). The germline V and J ends were trimmed by 7 bases and 7 bases, with 15 bases remaining between them. This CDR3 is 13 amino acids long. The germline V gene encodes CDR1 KGHDR and CDR2 SFDVKD.

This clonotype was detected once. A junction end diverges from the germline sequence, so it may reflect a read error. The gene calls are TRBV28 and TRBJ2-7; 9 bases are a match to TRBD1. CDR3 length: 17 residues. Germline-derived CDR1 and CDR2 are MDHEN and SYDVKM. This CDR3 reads CASSLSGTGLGTYEQYF. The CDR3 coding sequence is TGTGCTAGCAGCCTATCCGGGACAGGGCTGGGTACCTACGAGCAGTACTTC.

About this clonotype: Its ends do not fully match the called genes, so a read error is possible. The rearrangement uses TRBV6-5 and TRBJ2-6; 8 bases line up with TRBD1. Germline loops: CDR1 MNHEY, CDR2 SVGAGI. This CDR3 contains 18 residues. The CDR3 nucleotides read TGTGTCTGCAGTCTCTGGACAGGGATGAAAGCTGGGGCCAACGTCCCGACTTTC. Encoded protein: CVCSLWTGMKAGANVPTF.

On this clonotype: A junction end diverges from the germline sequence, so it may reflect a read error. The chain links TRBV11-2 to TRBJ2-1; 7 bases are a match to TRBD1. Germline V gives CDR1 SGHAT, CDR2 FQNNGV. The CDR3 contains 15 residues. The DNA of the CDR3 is TGTGCCAGCAGCCCCCACAGGGGCTCCTACAGTGAGCAGTTCTTC. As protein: CASSPHRGSYSEQFF.

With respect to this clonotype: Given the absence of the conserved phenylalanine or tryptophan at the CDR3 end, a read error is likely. The chain's CDR3 is CSASDARSTEAFI. DNA for the CDR3: TGCAGCGCATCGGACGCGAGGAGCACTGAAGCTTTCATT. The rearrangement uses TRBV29-1 and TRBJ1-1, with D unresolved. With 7 bases removed from V and 4 bases from J, the gap between germline ends came to 16 bases. This CDR3 has 13 amino acids. Germline V lookup: CDR1 SQVTM, CDR2 ANQGSEA.

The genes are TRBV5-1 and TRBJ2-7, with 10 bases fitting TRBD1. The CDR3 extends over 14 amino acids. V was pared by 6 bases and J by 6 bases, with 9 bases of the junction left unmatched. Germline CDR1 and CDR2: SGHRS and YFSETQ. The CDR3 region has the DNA TGCGCCAGCATCCCCCGGGACAGGGGCGGCGAGCAGTACTTC. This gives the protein CASIPRDRGGEQYF.

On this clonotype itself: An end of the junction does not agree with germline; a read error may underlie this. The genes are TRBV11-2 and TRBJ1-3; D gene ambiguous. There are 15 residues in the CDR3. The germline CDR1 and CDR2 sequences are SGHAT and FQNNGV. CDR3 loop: CVSSLNSAPGNTIYF. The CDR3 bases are TGTGTCAGCAGCTTAAATAGCGCACCTGGAAATACCATATATTTT.